This TCR beta chain is from a study of cytomegalovirus exposure and HLA in healthy donors. Using immunoSEQ multiplex PCR, the repertoire was profiled, and TCRdb retains in-frame clones only, with some absent. The sample shows 70,000 to 75,000 clones, about 95% of them seen only once. The sequence was obtained from a woman aged 18-30 years in good health and CMV-seronegative. Sequenced material: PBMCs.

CDR3 DNA sequence: TGTGCCAGCAGCGCCCCGCACGGGACAGATACGCAGTATTTT. Translated: CASSAPHGTDTQYF. This chain joins TRBV7-9 and TRBJ2-3; D unclear. The germline gives CDR1 SEHNR, CDR2 FQNEAQ (reference sequence). The CDR3 is made up of 14 amino acids. Trimming pared 5 bases from V and 3 bases from J, leaving 12 bases between.